Only one count was recorded for the clone carrying this TCR beta chain. The CDR3 loop spans 14 amino acids. CDR1 and CDR2 (germline): LGHDT, YNNKEL (reference sequence). Trimming removed 5 bases from V and 7 bases from J, with 14 bases in between. The data derive from a study of blood T cell repertoires in COVID-19. Turning to the study itself: The analysed material was cDNA or gDNA that came from T cells, B-cell-depleted T cells, or PBMCs.

Original methodology: Estimation of nucleated cell counts relied on the amplification of reference gene primers. Profiling relied on immunoSEQ multiplex PCR, and the TCRdb table lists in-frame clones only, not all of them. V and J calls and clone size are as listed in that table; D and trimming were resolved from the DNA. This sample yields 150,000 to 200,000 clones, of which around nine tenths are seen a single time; 0.5% to 0.65% belongs to the top ten. Material: peripheral blood. The clonotype comes from a man between 50 and 59 years old with acute or convalescent COVID-19. V usage is TRBV3-1 (or the pseudogene TRBV3-2) and J usage is TRBJ1-4; D unresolved. The CDR3 spells CASSSAWGGEKLFF. The DNA of the CDR3 is TGTGCCAGCAGCTCAGCCTGGGGAGGTGAAAAACTGTTTTTT.